This is a list of T cell receptor beta chains from one sample in a study of blood T cell repertoires in COVID-19. Assay used: immunoSEQ multiplex PCR; TCRdb lists only in-frame clones, some missing. The table lists fewer than 200,000 clones, around 84% of them singletons. The sample comprised PBMCs or T cells enriched from blood (not recorded which). Receptor source: a man aged 45 to 65 who had recovered from COVID-19. CDR3s include the opening cysteine and the closing phenylalanine or tryptophan. A D gene is named only where the DNA matches it firmly. Not every row has a clone size; where given, it reads once, few, many or a size class.

16	NA	TRBV7-6	NA	TRBJ1-6	CASSLARGFYNSPLHF
16	NA	TRBV6-6	TRBD1	TRBJ1-3	CASSYGGQHSGNTIYF
14	once	TRBV19	TRBD1	TRBJ2-7	CASSIGRGLYEQYF
18	NA	TRBV14	NA	TRBJ2-3	CASSQEPPNRQYTDTQYF
15	once	TRBV18	TRBD1	TRBJ2-7	CASSPGGTGAYEQYF
16	NA	TRBV4-3	TRBD1	TRBJ1-6	CASSQVRRQGISPLHF
13	NA	TRBV25-1	NA	TRBJ1-2	CASSESGNYGYTF
16	NA	TRBV5-6	TRBD1	TRBJ1-6	CASSSPGQGYNSPLHF
18	many	TRBV5-6	NA	TRBJ1-6	CASSLVVQRGSYNSPLHF
12	NA	TRBV23-1	NA	TRBJ2-2	CASRGRTGELFF
13	NA	TRBV6-5	NA	TRBJ1-5	CASSQMRLQPQHF
14	NA	TRBV5-4	NA	TRBJ2-7	CASSRVSGSYEQYF
14	NA	TRBV7-9	NA	TRBJ1-6	CASSPQGYASPLHF
16	NA	TRBV5-1	NA	TRBJ2-1	CASSLGRRSSYNEQFF
17	NA	TRBV19	TRBD1	TRBJ1-1	CASPSGQGIGLGTEAFF
15	NA	TRBV7-9	NA	TRBJ1-1	CASSLAQVMNTEAFF
15	NA	TRBV2	NA	TRBJ2-2	CASRSGTRNTGELFF
15	once	TRBV7-2	NA	TRBJ1-5	CASSQTGNSNQPQHF
13	NA	TRBV30	NA	TRBJ1-5	CAWSVDTNQPQHF
14	NA	TRBV4-1	TRBD1	TRBJ2-7	CASSHTDREDEQYF
16	NA	TRBV11-3	NA	TRBJ1-5	CASSLDLHRGNQPQHF
13	NA	TRBV7-9	NA	TRBJ2-5	CASSSDYQETQYF
11	NA	TRBV7-9	NA	TRBJ2-5	CASSWRETQYF
19	NA	TRBV6-1	TRBD1	TRBJ1-5	CASSEGQGSGSYSNQPQHF
14	once	TRBV3-1/TRBV3-2	NA	TRBJ1-2	CASSQDRGVVGYTF
13	few	TRBV5-1	NA	TRBJ1-2	CASSLSAGYGYTF
14	NA	TRBV18	NA	TRBJ1-1	CASSPPGSSTEAFF
15	NA	TRBV5-1	TRBD1	TRBJ2-7	CASTRSGTATYEQYF
12	NA	TRBV6-5	TRBD1	TRBJ1-2	CASSRQGTGYTF
12	NA	TRBV29-1	TRBD1	TRBJ1-1	CSATTGYTEAFF
14	NA	TRBV9	NA	TRBJ1-1	CASSVVSGRTEAFF
12	NA	TRBV12-3/TRBV12-4	TRBD2	TRBJ2-3	CASSLLAGKQYF
14	once	TRBV29-1	NA	TRBJ1-1	CSVEDRQGGTEAFF